This T cell receptor (beta chain) was found in a study of blood T cells in healthy people across ages. Through a sample-barcoded 5' primer and a J-beta primer mix, a second PCR was run for roughly 6 to 12 cycles. Each TCR beta cDNA got a 12-nucleotide random molecular identifier. TCRdb independently ran MiXCR on the 5' RACE reads; one entry per CDR3 protein. Of hundreds of thousands of distinct CDR3 sequences detected, 40% to 65% appear once; the ten largest clones hold approximately 12%. J was trimmed by 9 bases and V by 0 bases; bases with no gene match: 19. CDR1 MGHRA and CDR2 YSYEKL come from the germline V gene. The CDR3 loop spans 19 amino acids.

This clonotype was obtained from a woman older than 75 in good health. The chain carries TRBV4-1 and TRBJ2-1; 8 bases agree with TRBD2. Specimen: blood. This chain's CDR3 is CASSQDLFGLAGRMSEQFF. The CDR3 nucleotides are TGCGCCAGCAGCCAAGATCTGTTCGGGCTAGCGGGCAGGATGAGTGAGCAGTTCTTC.